These 12 T cell receptor beta chains share one sample of origin, sequenced in a study of CD8+CD57+ T cells in acquired aplastic anemia. An expansion of CD8+CD57+ cells by flow cytometry had been shown in patients chosen for sequencing. Genomic DNA, serving as template, underwent TCR beta VDJ and CDR3 profiling. MiXCR was run by TCRdb on the reads, yielding one entry per CDR3 protein. The sample carries 95,000 to 150,000 distinct CDR3 sequences, under 65% recorded once. Sequencing was performed on sorted CD4+, CD8+, or CD8+CD57+ T cells (not recorded which) from PBMCs. The receptors stem from a human donor with aplastic anemia.

The V call is TRBV19, the J call TRBJ2-2; 11 bases fit TRBD1. V was pared by 5 bases and J by 5 bases, with 4 bases of the junction left unmatched. There are 15 residues in the CDR3. Germline CDR1 reads LNHDA; CDR2 reads SQIVND (reference sequence). CDR3 protein: CASSLRDRGTGELFF. Here the CDR3 DNA reads TGTGCCAGTAGTCTCCGGGACAGGGGGACCGGGGAGCTGTTTTTT. Supplemented by reference TRBV19 and TRBJ2-2, the full variable domain reads DGGITQSPKYLFRKEGQNVTLSCEQNLNHDAMYWYRQDPGQGLRLIYYSQIVNDFQKGDIAEGYSVSREKKESFPLTVTSAQKNPTAFYLCASSLRDRGTGELFFGEGSRLTVL.

As regards this clonotype: Mismatch with germline at one junction end may stem from a read error. This chain links TRBV7-2 with TRBJ2-3; possible D gene TRBD1, 6 bases. Germline V lookup: CDR1 SGHTA, CDR2 FQGNSA. This CDR3 region has 13 residues. The CDR3 DNA is TGCGCCAGCATGATGCAGGGGCGAGATACGCAGTATTTT. Protein sequence: CASMMQGRDTQYF.

The chain employs TRBV7-7 and TRBJ2-5, with D possibly matching TRBD1 (5 bases). This CDR3 has 14 residues. The V gene lost 4 bases and the J gene lost 2 bases, with 11 bases spanning the gap. Germline CDR1 is SSHAT and CDR2 is FNYEAQ (reference sequence). Here the CDR3 reads CASSSQGLQETQYF. The CDR3 nucleotides are TGTGCCAGCAGCTCCCAGGGTTTGCAAGAGACCCAGTACTTC.

The chain couples TRBV2 to TRBJ1-6; 9 bases agree with TRBD1. Looked up from germline, CDR1 is SNHLY and CDR2 is FYNNEI. CDR3 length: 15 residues. Trimming removed 6 bases from V and 6 bases from J; junction bases left unmatched: 6. CDR3 coding DNA: TGTGCCAGCAGGGGACAGGGATTATTTAATTCACCCCTCCACTTT. Its protein product is CASRGQGLFNSPLHF.

The V gene is TRBV20-1, the J gene TRBJ2-7; D unresolved. CDR1 and CDR2 from the germline V gene are DFQATT and SNEGSKA (reference sequence). The ends were cut back, 2 bases at V and 5 bases at J, with 19 bases in the middle. This CDR3 region has 15 residues. The CDR3 DNA reads TGCAGTGCTAGATCCCCTAGAACCGCAGACGACGAGCAGTACTTC. Translated, it gives CSARSPRTADDEQYF.

This rearrangement joins TRBV20-1 to TRBJ1-5, with D unclear. The V gene lost 6 bases and the J gene lost 5 bases, with 14 bases spanning the gap. This CDR3 region has 13 residues. Germline loops: CDR1 DFQATT, CDR2 SNEGSKA (reference sequence). CDR3 sequence reads: CSAWVLRDQPQHF. DNA for the CDR3: TGCAGTGCATGGGTTTTGAGGGATCAGCCCCAGCATTTT.

The DNA of the CDR3 is TGTGCCAGCAGCTCACAGGGGGGGGCTGGGGAGACCCAGTACTTC. Amino acid sequence: CASSSQGGAGETQYF. V gene TRBV7-6 combines with J gene TRBJ2-5; TRBD1 might be the D (8 bases). Germline V lookup: CDR1 SGHVS, CDR2 FNYEAQ. The CDR3 covers 15 residues. The V end was cut by 4 bases, the J end by 5 bases, with 17 bases between.

This CDR3 reads CASSHSLVEQFF. DNA of the CDR3: TGTGCCAGCAGCCATTCCCTGGTTGAGCAGTTCTTC. The chain combines TRBV3-1 with TRBJ2-1; D is undetermined. Germline CDR1 and CDR2: LGHDT and YNNKEL (reference sequence). CDR3 length: 12 residues. Between the trimmed V and J ends, which lost 3 bases and 9 bases, there was a span of 9 bases.

About this clonotype: This sequence may be a read error, since a much larger clone differs from it by one base. This chain joins TRBV11-2 and TRBJ1-1; TRBD1 might be the D (5 bases). CDR3 length equals 15 residues. CDR1 is SGHAT, CDR2 FQNNGV, per germline. The CDR3 sequence: CPSSLDQGFNTEAFF. CDR3 nucleotide sequence: TGTCCCAGCAGCTTAGACCAGGGATTTAACACTGAAGCTTTCTTT.

The V and J genes are TRBV7-2 and TRBJ2-3, with D hard to call. V lost 3 bases and J 6 bases, leaving 7 bases between the germline ends. This CDR3 is built from 12 residues. Germline V lookup: CDR1 SGHTA, CDR2 FQGNSA. The CDR3 reads CASSFRADTQYF. The CDR3, as DNA: TGTGCCAGCAGCTTTCGGGCCGATACGCAGTATTTT.

The chain employs TRBV7-3 and TRBJ2-1; D is undetermined. Per the germline V gene, CDR1 is SGHTA and CDR2 is FQGTGA. CDR3 length equals 17 residues. The V end lost 0 bases, the J end lost 0 bases, and 12 bases lay between the germline ends. The DNA of the CDR3 is TGTGCCAGCAGCTTAACCCACATGAAGAGCTCCTACAATGAGCAGTTCTTC. Translating it yields CASSLTHMKSSYNEQFF.

A few counts support this clonotype. J is TRBJ1-1 and V is TRBV29-1; 9 positions match TRBD1. The ends lost 5 bases at V and 10 bases at J; junction bases unmatched: 8. Germline CDR1 SQVTM, CDR2 ANQGSEA. The CDR3 is 12 amino acids. The CDR3 protein is CSVLQGANSAFF. The CDR3 nucleotides are TGCAGCGTTCTACAGGGGGCGAATTCAGCTTTCTTT.